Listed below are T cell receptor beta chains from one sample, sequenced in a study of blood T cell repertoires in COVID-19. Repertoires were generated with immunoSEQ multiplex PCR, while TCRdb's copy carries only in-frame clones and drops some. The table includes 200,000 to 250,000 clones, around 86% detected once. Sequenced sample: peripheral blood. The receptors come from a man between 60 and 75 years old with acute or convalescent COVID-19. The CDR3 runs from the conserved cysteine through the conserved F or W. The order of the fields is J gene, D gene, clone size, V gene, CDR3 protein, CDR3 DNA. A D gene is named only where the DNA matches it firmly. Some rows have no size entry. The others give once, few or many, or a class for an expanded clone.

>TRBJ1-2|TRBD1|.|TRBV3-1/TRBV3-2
CASSQGTGTGANYGYTF
TGTGCCAGCAGCCAAGGGACCGGGACAGGGGCTAACTATGGCTACACCTTC
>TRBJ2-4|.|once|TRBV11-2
CASSLGGAKNIQYF
TGTGCCAGCAGCTTAGGCGGAGCCAAAAACATTCAGTACTTC
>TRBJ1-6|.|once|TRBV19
CASSTSIGSNSPLHF
TGTGCCAGTAGTACTTCGATCGGGTCTAATTCACCCCTCCACTTT
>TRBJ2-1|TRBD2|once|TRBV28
CASSLRRGAYNEQFF
TGTGCCAGCAGTTTGAGGCGGGGGGCCTACAATGAGCAGTTCTTC
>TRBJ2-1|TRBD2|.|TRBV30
CAWSVPAGAYNEQFF
TGTGCCTGGAGTGTACCAGCGGGGGCCTACAATGAGCAGTTCTTC
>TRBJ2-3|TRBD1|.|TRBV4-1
CASSRDLWTGASTDTQYF
TGCGCCAGCAGCCGCGATTTGTGGACAGGGGCTAGCACAGATACGCAGTATTTT
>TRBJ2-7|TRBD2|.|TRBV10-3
CAISGGQGGVYEQYF
TGTGCCATCAGTGGTGGGCAGGGAGGGGTATACGAGCAGTACTTC
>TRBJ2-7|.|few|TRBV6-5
CASGRTTNYEQYF
TGTGCCAGCGGTAGGACAACCAACTACGAGCAGTACTTC
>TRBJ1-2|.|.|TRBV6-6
CASSSGVVYGYTF
TGTGCCAGCAGTTCAGGGGTCGTCTATGGCTACACCTTC
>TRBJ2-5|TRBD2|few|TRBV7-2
CASSLGGGPQETQYF
TGTGCCAGCAGCTTAGGCGGGGGACCCCAAGAGACCCAGTACTTC
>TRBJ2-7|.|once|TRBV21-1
CASSKCETILPYEQYF
TGTGCCAGCAGCAAATGTGAGACAATCCTCCCCTACGAGCAGTACTTC
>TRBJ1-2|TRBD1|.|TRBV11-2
CASSSWTGENYGYTF
TGTGCCAGCAGCTCGTGGACAGGGGAAAACTATGGCTACACCTTC
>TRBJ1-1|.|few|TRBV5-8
CASSLPRRGNTEAFF
TGTGCCAGCAGCTTGCCCCGGAGGGGGAACACTGAAGCTTTCTTT
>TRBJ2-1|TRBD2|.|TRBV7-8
CASSLGTRLAVSSYNEQFF
TGTGCCAGCAGCTTAGGAACCAGACTAGCGGTCAGCTCCTACAATGAGCAGTTCTTC
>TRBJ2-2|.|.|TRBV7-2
CASSLGEFGELFF
TGTGCCAGCAGCCTAGGGGAGTTCGGGGAGCTGTTTTTT
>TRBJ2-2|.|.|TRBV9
CASSVVAGPSTGELFF
TGTGCCAGCAGCGTAGTGGCGGGGCCGAGCACCGGGGAGCTGTTTTTT
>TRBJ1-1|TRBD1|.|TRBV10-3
CAISERGGHTEAFF
TGTGCCATCAGTGAAAGAGGGGGCCACACTGAAGCTTTCTTT
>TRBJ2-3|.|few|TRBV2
CASSRLGGTDTQYF
TGTGCCAGCAGTAGACTAGGCGGCACAGATACGCAGTATTTT
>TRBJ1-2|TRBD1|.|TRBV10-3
CAIARSGGNYGYTF
TGTGCCATTGCCCGGTCAGGGGGGAACTATGGCTACACCTTC
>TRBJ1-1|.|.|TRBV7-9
CASSLAGGGEAFF
TGTGCCAGCAGCTTAGCGGGGGGAGGTGAAGCTTTCTTT
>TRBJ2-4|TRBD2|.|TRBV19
CASSFTSGGAKNIQYF
TGTGCCAGTAGTTTCACTAGCGGGGGAGCCAAAAACATTCAGTACTTC
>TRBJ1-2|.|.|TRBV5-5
CASSLGQLGYTF
TGTGCCAGCAGCTTGGGCCAGTTGGGCTACACCTTC
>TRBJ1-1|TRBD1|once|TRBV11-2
CASSLNRGEAFF
TGTGCCAGCAGCTTAAACAGGGGTGAAGCTTTCTTT
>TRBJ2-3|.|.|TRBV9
CASSVGGALTDTQYF
TGTGCCAGCAGCGTAGGCGGGGCCCTCACAGATACGCAGTATTTT
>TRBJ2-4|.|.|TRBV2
CASSEAVGRYTNIQYF
TGTGCCAGCAGTGAAGCAGTGGGCCGCTATACTAACATTCAGTACTTC
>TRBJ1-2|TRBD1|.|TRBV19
CASSETGTGGRGYGYTF
TGTGCCAGTAGTGAAACCGGGACAGGGGGCCGCGGCTATGGCTACACCTTC
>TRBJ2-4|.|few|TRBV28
CASSLAGKAKNIQYF
TGTGCCAGCAGTTTAGCGGGAAAAGCCAAAAACATTCAGTACTTC
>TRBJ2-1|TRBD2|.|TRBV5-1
CASSLRPAGEGNEQFF
TGCGCCAGCAGCTTGCGCCCAGCGGGGGAGGGCAATGAGCAGTTCTTC
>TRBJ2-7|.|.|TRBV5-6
CASSYPQTYEQYF
TGTGCCAGCAGCTATCCACAGACCTACGAGCAGTACTTC
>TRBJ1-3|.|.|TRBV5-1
CASSLGLDRNTIYF
TGCGCCAGCAGCTTGGGGTTGGACAGAAACACCATATATTTT
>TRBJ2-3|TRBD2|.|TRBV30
CAWSPTILARADTQYF
TGTGCCTGGAGCCCTACTATACTAGCGCGGGCAGATACGCAGTATTTT
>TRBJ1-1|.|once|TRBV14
CASSQETVNTEAFF
TGTGCCAGCAGCCAAGAAACGGTAAACACTGAAGCTTTCTTT
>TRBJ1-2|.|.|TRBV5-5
CASSLGSLNYGYTF
TGTGCCAGCAGCTTGGGCAGTTTAAACTATGGCTACACCTTC